Presented here are 28 T cell receptor beta chains from one specimen sequenced in a study of tumor-infiltrating lymphocytes in primary liver carcinoma. Using a constant-region primer together with ProtoScript II reverse transcriptase, TCR beta cDNA was made from 500 to 650 ng of total RNA. Generation of the TCR beta libraries relied on three nested multiplex PCR rounds using slightly modified ARM-PCR. The study ran its first two PCR rounds for about 11 cycles each, using TRBV1-TRBV30 forward primers and a C-beta reverse primer. TCRdb ran MiXCR on the multiplex PCR reads and lists one entry per CDR3 protein. The sample includes more than 70,000 distinct CDR3 sequences, around 70% of them seen just once. Co-extracted RNA and DNA came from approximately 20-30 mg of unsorted bulk tissue. Sequencing was carried out using liver tumor tissue from sampling region 1. Subset indicated: tumor region T1, superior pole. All receptors come from a man aged 40-50 years with primary liver carcinoma and hepatitis B virus infection.

A note on this clonotype: The germline gene is not matched at one end of the junction; a read error may be the cause. The chain carries TRBV6-1 and TRBJ2-3; 8 bases map to TRBD2. CDR1 and CDR2 (germline): MNHNS, SASEGT. CDR3 size: 18 residues. The CDR3 loop is CAGSEPASGPYSIDTQYF. CDR3 sequence (DNA): TGTGCCGGCAGTGAACCAGCTAGCGGGCCATATAGCATAGATACGCAGTATTTT.

About this clonotype: One end of the junction is discordant with germline, which a read error may explain. The chain combines TRBV6-5 with TRBJ2-1; D gene ambiguous. The CDR3 length is 16 residues. Germline V gene data show CDR1 as MNHEY and CDR2 as SVGAGI. The CDR3 sequence: CAGSPRGRPGYNEQFF. CDR3 DNA sequence: TGTGCCGGCAGCCCGCGTGGAAGGCCCGGGTACAATGAGCAGTTCTTC.

Regarding this clonotype: A read error may explain this, as a much larger clone is one base away. The chain recombines TRBV7-9 with TRBJ2-2; TRBD2 is a possible D gene (5 bases). The CDR3 contains 14 residues. Germline CDR1 reads SEHNR; CDR2 reads FQNEAQ (reference sequence). The CDR3 sequence: CASSGPGSTGEPFF. In DNA, the CDR3 is TGTGCCAGCAGCGGGCCGGGATCTACCGGGGAGCCGTTTTTT.

In its sample, this clonotype was seen many times. V is TRBV21-1 and J is TRBJ2-7; the table gives TRBD2 as D, unverified against the DNA. TRBV21-1 is assigned pseudogene status. CDR3 size: 21 residues. The CDR3 here is CASSKVVYEGTSGSPNYEQYF. For the CDR3, the DNA is TGTGCCAGCAGCAAAGTGGTCTATGAGGGGACTAGCGGGAGTCCTAACTACGAGCAGTACTTC.

The table lists this clonotype with a few counts. The chain couples TRBV7-3 to TRBJ2-3, with D possibly TRBD2 on 6 matching bases. Trimming removed 2 bases at V and 4 bases at J, with 13 bases between. The CDR3 runs 15 residues. CDR1 is SGHTA and CDR2 is FQGTGA in the germline V gene. CDR3 DNA sequence: TGTGCCAGCAGCTTATTTATGGGAGGTTCAGATACGCAGTATTTT. Protein product: CASSLFMGGSDTQYF.

There are many counts of this clonotype. The rearrangement links TRBV12-3 or TRBV12-4 to TRBJ2-1, with D hard to call. The CDR3 has 14 amino acids. Deletions cut 4 bases from V and 0 bases from J, with 7 bases between. The CDR3 DNA sequence: TGTGCCAGCAGTTCCGACACCTCCTACAATGAGCAGTTCTTC. Translated: CASSSDTSYNEQFF.

Ten or more counts support this clonotype. The rearrangement uses TRBV11-2 and TRBJ2-1; 10 positions agree with TRBD2. V lost 5 bases and J lost 8; bases outside the gene matches: 12. The CDR3 runs to 16 residues. Germline V gene data show CDR1 as SGHAT and CDR2 as FQNNGV. The CDR3 region is CASSPRPSGRVYEQFF. CDR3 bases: TGTGCCAGCAGCCCGCGCCCCAGCGGGAGGGTCTATGAGCAGTTCTTC.

With respect to this clonotype: Germline is not matched at one junction end, which may reflect a read error. CDR3 region: CASSLAGLAGFNEECF. The CDR3 nucleotides are TGTGCCAGCAGCTTGGCTGGACTAGCGGGATTTAACGAGGAGTGCTTC. This chain links TRBV13 with TRBJ2-7; TRBD2 aligns across 12 bases. CDR1 is PRHDT and CDR2 is FYEKMQ in the germline V gene (reference sequence). CDR3 length: 16 amino acids. The whole variable domain, remainder taken from reference TRBV13 and TRBJ2-7, is AAGVIQSPRHLIKEKRETATLKCYPIPRHDTVYWYQQGPGQDPQFLISFYEKMQSDKGSIPDRFSAQQFSDYHSELNMSSLELGDSALYFCASSLAGLAGFNEECFGPGTRLTVT.

A remark on this clonotype: One junction end does not reproduce the germline sequence, and a read error may be involved. The chain combines TRBV6-6 with TRBJ2-2; D may be TRBD1 or TRBD2 (5 bases each). The germline gives CDR1 MNHNY, CDR2 SVGAGI (reference sequence). This CDR3 contains 14 residues. The CDR3 coding sequence is TGTGCCTGTCGAGGACGGACAAACACCGGGGAACTGTTTTTT. Translated, it gives CACRGRTNTGELFF.

A note on this clonotype: Compared with germline, one end of the junction differs, possibly owing to a read error. The CDR3 region is CASSDGVFQHF. CDR3 in DNA: TGCGCCAGCAGTGATGGGGTCTTCCAGCATTTT. The chain combines TRBV6-1 with TRBJ1-5; no firm D call. Germline-derived CDR1 and CDR2 are MNHNS and SASEGT. CDR3 length: 11 residues.

To note about this clonotype: A much larger clone is a single base away; this may be a read error. The chain employs TRBV6-4 and TRBJ2-7; D is undetermined. Trimming removed 4 bases at V and 8 bases at J, with 12 bases between. The CDR3 is 12 amino acids. Germline CDR1 is MRHNA and CDR2 is SNTAGT. The CDR3 bases are TGTGCCAGCAGTGTATCGGCATACAAGCAGTACTTC. This sequence encodes CASSVSAYKQYF.

Concerning this clonotype itself: Given the absence of the conserved phenylalanine or tryptophan at the CDR3 end, a read error is likely. The DNA is left out, because the CDR3 cannot be placed on it with certainty; the CDR3 is given as TCRdb lists it. The V and J genes are TRBV12-3 or TRBV12-4 and TRBJ1-1; the table's D call, TRBD1, was not checked against the DNA. The CDR3 adds up to 12 amino acids, both ends counted. This chain's CDR3 is CASSQGDTEAFL.

CDR3 sequence reads: CANRYSGQRVQETQYF. The CDR3 nucleotides read TGTGCCAACAGATACTCGGGTCAAAGGGTCCAAGAGACCCAGTACTTC. The gene calls are TRBV6-5 and TRBJ2-5; D is undetermined. This CDR3 has 16 amino acids. Germline values: CDR1 MNHEY, CDR2 SVGAGI. V lost 10 bases, J lost 1 base, and 22 bases lay in between.

V and J are TRBV5-4 and TRBJ1-5, with 8 bases lining up with TRBD1. The J call may be mistaken, given a closer DNA end match to TRBJ2-3. The germline V gene encodes CDR1 SGHNT and CDR2 YYREEE (reference sequence). This CDR3 region has 14 residues. Written as DNA, the CDR3 is TGTGCAAGTAGCTTACAGGGGGATGGCCAGCCCCAGTATTTT. This gives the protein CASSLQGDGQPQYF.

The chain has TRBV6-5 and TRBJ1-6; D not resolved. Germline CDR1 is MNHEY and CDR2 is SVGAGI. Trimming removed 2 bases at V and 7 bases at J, with 12 bases between. The length of the CDR3 is 15 residues. The CDR3 here is CASSYDWGWNSPLHF. The DNA for the CDR3 is TGTGCCAGCAGTTACGACTGGGGATGGAATTCACCCCTCCACTTT.

This clonotype was seen many times. This sequence joins TRBV28 and TRBJ2-3, with 7 bases fitting TRBD2. This CDR3 contains 14 residues. V lost 4 bases and J lost 4; bases outside the gene matches: 5. CDR1 is MDHEN, CDR2 SYDVKM, per germline. The DNA of the CDR3 is TGTGCCAGCAGTTCAACAACTAGCGCAGATACGCAGTATTTT. Encoded protein: CASSSTTSADTQYF.

V usage is TRBV11-2 and J usage is TRBJ2-1; D remains ambiguous. The CDR3 extends over 15 amino acids. V lost 10 bases, J lost 13 bases, and 29 bases lay in between. CDR1 and CDR2 (germline): SGHAT, FQNNGV. This CDR3 reads CATGQDQPPYNKQFF. The DNA for the CDR3 is TGTGCCACCGGGCAAGACCAGCCACCCTACAATAAACAGTTCTTC. The whole variable domain, filled in from reference TRBV11-2 and TRBJ2-1, reads EAGVAQSPRYKIIEKRQSVAFWCNPISGHATLYWYQQILGQGPKLLIQFQNNGVVDDSQLPKDRFSAERLKGVDSTLKIQPAKLEDSAVYLCATGQDQPPYNKQFFGPGTRLTVL.

The rearrangement joins TRBV11-1 to TRBJ2-6, with D perhaps being TRBD1 or TRBD2 (5 bases each). Germline CDR1 is SGHAT and CDR2 is FQDESV (reference sequence). Trimming pared 5 bases from V and 3 bases from J, leaving 23 bases between. The CDR3 contains 19 residues. The CDR3 reads CASSPWGSGVNFGANVLTF. CDR3 DNA: TGTGCCAGCAGCCCCTGGGGGAGCGGCGTTAACTTTGGGGCCAACGTCCTGACTTTC.

A note on this clonotype: A read error may account for a junction end that differs from germline. The CDR3 DNA sequence: TGTGCCAGCAGCCATCTTCTGGCATACGACCAGTACTTC. This encodes CASSHLLAYDQYF. The chain employs TRBV4-2 and TRBJ2-7; D call uncertain. CDR3 length equals 13 residues. Germline CDR1 LGHNA, CDR2 YNFKEQ.

A word on this clonotype: A junction boundary mismatches the germline segment, possibly from a read error. V is TRBV11-2 and J is TRBJ2-1, with a tentative D call TRBD2 (5 bases). The CDR3 has 14 amino acids. The V gene's germline CDR1 is SGHAT and CDR2 FQNNGV. The CDR3 DNA is TGTGCCAGCAGCCCGGGAAGGCCATACAATGAACAGCTCTTC. This gives the protein CASSPGRPYNEQLF.

Concerning this clonotype itself: Being one base from a much bigger clone, this may be a read error. The chain recombines TRBV5-4 with TRBJ1-4; 7 bases are shared with TRBD1. Looked up from germline, CDR1 is SGHNT and CDR2 is YYREEE (reference sequence). J was trimmed by 6 bases and V by 2 bases; bases with no gene match: 7. The length of the CDR3 is 15 residues. The CDR3 protein is CASSFTGAEHEKLFF. The CDR3 nucleotides are TGTGCCAGCAGCTTTACAGGGGCAGAACATGAAAAACTGTTTTTT.

The V and J genes are TRBV5-8 and TRBJ1-1; 9 nucleotides align to TRBD1. The CDR3 extends over 14 amino acids. V was clipped by 6 bases and J by 10 bases; unmatched bases: 13. CDR1 SGHTS and CDR2 YDEGEE come from the germline V gene. This CDR3 is CASNLGQGFVGAFF. The DNA of the CDR3 is TGTGCCAGCAATTTGGGACAGGGATTTGTTGGAGCTTTCTTT.

Of note for this clonotype: Mismatch with germline at one junction end may stem from a read error. The chain links TRBV10-3 to TRBJ1-1; tentatively, D is TRBD1 (5 bases). This CDR3 is 16 amino acids long. In germline, CDR1 is ENHRY, CDR2 SYGVKD. CDR3 residues: CAISPSHGLVDTEVFF. CDR3 nucleotide sequence: TGTGCCATTTCACCCTCACATGGTTTGGTGGACACTGAAGTTTTCTTT.

This clonotype was detected ten times or more. The chain uses TRBV28 and TRBJ1-2; 8 bases match TRBD1. The CDR3 consists of 15 residues. CDR1 and CDR2 from the germline V gene are MDHEN and SYDVKM. V was clipped by 7 bases and J by 4 bases; unmatched bases: 11. The CDR3 bases are TGTGCCAGCACTTCCGAACAGGGGGATAGCTATGGCTACACCTTC. This encodes CASTSEQGDSYGYTF.

The chain joins TRBV29-1 to TRBJ2-1; the match to TRBD2 covers 7 bases. Unmatched junction bases numbered 7, after V lost 3 bases and J lost 11 bases. Germline-derived CDR1 and CDR2 are SQVTM and ANQGSEA. This CDR3 region has 12 residues. The DNA of the CDR3 is TGCAGCGTTGATCTAGCGGTTGTGCAGCAGTTCTTC. The encoded protein is CSVDLAVVQQFF.

With respect to this clonotype: This clone may be a read error of a much larger clone one base away. The J gene is TRBJ2-5, the V gene TRBV28; D is uncertain. CDR1 MDHEN and CDR2 SYDVKM come from the germline V gene. Trimming took 5 bases from V and 3 from J, leaving 16 bases between them. This CDR3 comprises 15 residues. The CDR3 protein is CASSPHWAGEETQYF. The CDR3 DNA reads TGTGCCAGCAGTCCCCATTGGGCAGGTGAAGAGACCCAGTACTTC.

Concerning this clonotype: Sequence at one end of the junction differs from germline and may be a read error. V gene TRBV11-2 combines with J gene TRBJ2-5; maybe TRBD2 (6 bases). The CDR3 is 16 residues long. Germline V gives CDR1 SGHAT, CDR2 FQNNGV. The CDR3 spells CTSRYRDSAHQETQYF. The DNA for the CDR3 is TGTACCAGCAGATACCGGGACTCGGCCCACCAAGAAACCCAGTACTTC. The whole variable domain, remainder taken from reference TRBV11-2 and TRBJ2-5, is EAGVAQSPRYKIIEKRQSVAFWCNPISGHATLYWYQQILGQGPKLLIQFQNNGVVDDSQLPKDRFSAERLKGVDSTLKIQPAKLEDSAVYLCTSRYRDSAHQETQYFGPGTRLLVL.

This clonotype was seen a single time. A much larger clone lies a single base off, so this may be a read error. The chain combines TRBV7-9 with TRBJ2-2; 8 bases align to TRBD1. Germline CDR1 is SEHNR and CDR2 is FQNEAQ (reference sequence). The CDR3 is 15 amino acids. The CDR3, as DNA: TGTGCCAGCAGCTTAGGACAGGGGAGAGCCGGGGAGCTGTTGTTT. Translated, it gives CASSLGQGRAGELLF.